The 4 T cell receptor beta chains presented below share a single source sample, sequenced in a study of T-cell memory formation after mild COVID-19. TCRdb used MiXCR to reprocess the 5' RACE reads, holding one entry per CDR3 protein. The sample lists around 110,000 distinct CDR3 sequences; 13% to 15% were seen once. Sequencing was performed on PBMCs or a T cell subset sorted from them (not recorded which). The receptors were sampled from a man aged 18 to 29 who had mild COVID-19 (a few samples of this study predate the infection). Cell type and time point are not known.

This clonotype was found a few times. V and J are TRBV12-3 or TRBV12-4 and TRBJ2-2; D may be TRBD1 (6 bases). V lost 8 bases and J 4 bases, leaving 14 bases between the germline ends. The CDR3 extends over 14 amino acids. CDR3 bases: TGTGCCAGCGGCCGAACAGGGCGCACCGGGGAGCTGTTTTTT. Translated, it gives CASGRTGRTGELFF.

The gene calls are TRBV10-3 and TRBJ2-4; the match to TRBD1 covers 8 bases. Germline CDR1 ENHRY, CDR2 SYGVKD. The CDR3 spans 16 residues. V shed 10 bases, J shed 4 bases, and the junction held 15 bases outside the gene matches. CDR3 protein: CATKSSGTGGKNIQYF. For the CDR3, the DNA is TGTGCCACCAAATCTTCCGGGACAGGAGGGAAAAACATTCAGTACTTC.

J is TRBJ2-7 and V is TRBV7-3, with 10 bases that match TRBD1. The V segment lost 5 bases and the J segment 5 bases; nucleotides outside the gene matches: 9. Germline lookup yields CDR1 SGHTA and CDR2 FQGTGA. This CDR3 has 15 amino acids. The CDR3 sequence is CASSTGTGVFDEQYF. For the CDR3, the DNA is TGTGCCAGCAGCACGGGGACAGGGGTGTTCGACGAGCAGTACTTC.

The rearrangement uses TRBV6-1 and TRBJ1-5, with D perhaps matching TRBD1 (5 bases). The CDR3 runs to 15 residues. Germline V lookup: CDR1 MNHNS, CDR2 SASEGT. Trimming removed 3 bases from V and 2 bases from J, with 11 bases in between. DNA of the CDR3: TGTGCCAGCAGTGATGGGGAAGGGGGCAATCAGCCCCAGCATTTT. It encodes CASSDGEGGNQPQHF.